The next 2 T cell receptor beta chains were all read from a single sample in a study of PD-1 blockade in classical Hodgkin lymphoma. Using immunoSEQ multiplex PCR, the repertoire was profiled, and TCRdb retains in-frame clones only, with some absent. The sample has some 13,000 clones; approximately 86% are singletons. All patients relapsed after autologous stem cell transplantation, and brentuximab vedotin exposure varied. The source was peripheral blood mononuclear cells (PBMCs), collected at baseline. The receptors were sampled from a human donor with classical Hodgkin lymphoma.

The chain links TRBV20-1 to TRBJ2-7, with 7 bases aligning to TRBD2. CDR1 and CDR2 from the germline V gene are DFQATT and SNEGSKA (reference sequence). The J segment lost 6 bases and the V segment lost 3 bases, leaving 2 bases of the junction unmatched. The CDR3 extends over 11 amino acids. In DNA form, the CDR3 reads TGCAGTGCTAGGGGGGGGACCGAGCAGTACTTC. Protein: CSARGGTEQYF.

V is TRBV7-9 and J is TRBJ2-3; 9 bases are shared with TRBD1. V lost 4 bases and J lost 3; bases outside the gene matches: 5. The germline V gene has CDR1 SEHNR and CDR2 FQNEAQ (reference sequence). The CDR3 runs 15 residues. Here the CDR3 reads CASSSTGGLTDTQYF. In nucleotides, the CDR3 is TGTGCCAGCAGCTCGACAGGGGGGTTAACAGATACGCAGTATTTT.